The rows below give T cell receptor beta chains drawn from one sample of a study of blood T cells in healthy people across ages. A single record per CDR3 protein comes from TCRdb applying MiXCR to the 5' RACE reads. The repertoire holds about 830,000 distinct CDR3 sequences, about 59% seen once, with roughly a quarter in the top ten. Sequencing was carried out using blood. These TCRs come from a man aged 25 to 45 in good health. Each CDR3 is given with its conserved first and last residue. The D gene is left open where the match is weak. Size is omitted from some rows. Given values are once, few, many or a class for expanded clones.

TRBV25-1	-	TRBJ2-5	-	TGTGCCAGCAGTGAATATAGACAGGGAGGGAGAGAGACCCAGTACTTC	CASSEYRQGGRETQYF
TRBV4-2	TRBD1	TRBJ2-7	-	TGTGCCAGCAGCCAGCCCAACAGGGGTTTCTACGAGCAGTACTTC	CASSQPNRGFYEQYF
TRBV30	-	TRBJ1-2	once	TGTGCCTTGAGTAGAGGCTACGGCTACACCTTC	CALSRGYGYTF
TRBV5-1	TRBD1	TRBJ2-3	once	TGCGCCAGCTACAACACAGGGGACCTGGGTGATACGCAGTATTTT	CASYNTGDLGDTQYF
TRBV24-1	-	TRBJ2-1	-	TGTGCCACCAGTGATAGGGGACGGTACAATGAGCAGTTCTTC	CATSDRGRYNEQFF
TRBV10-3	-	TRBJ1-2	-	TGTGCCATCAGTCCCGTCGAAAGGCTCTACACCTTC	CAISPVERLYTF
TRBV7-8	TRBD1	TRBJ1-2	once	TGTGCCAGCAGCTCCCTGGGAGGGACAGGGACCTACACCTTC	CASSSLGGTGTYTF
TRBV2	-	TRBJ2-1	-	TGTGCCAGCTTCGCAGGGGATTACTACAATGAGCAGTTCTTC	CASFAGDYYNEQFF
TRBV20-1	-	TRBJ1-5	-	TGCAGTGCAATACAGGGACTAGAGCGTCAGCCCCAGCATTTT	CSAIQGLERQPQHF
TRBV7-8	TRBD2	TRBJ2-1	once	TGTGCCAGCAGCTTACCAGAAGGGACTAGCGGAAAGGGGGTATACAATGAGCAGTTCTTC	CASSLPEGTSGKGVYNEQFF
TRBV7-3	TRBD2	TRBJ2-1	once	TGCGCCAGCAGCCGCGAGACTAGCGGGGGGGCAAATGAGCAGTTCTTC	CASSRETSGGANEQFF
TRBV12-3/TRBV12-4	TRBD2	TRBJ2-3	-	TGTGCCAGCAGTTTCGGTCGTCGGTGGCGGGAGGACACAGATACGCAGTATTTT	CASSFGRRWREDTDTQYF
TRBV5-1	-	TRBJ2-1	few	TGCGCCAGCGGGGTACAGGAGAATGAGCAGTTCTTC	CASGVQENEQFF
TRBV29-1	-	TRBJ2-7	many	TGCTCCGGGGGGACATACTTCTACGAGCAGTACTTC	CSGGTYFYEQYF
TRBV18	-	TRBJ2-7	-	TGTGCCAGCTCACACGGCGGCTACGAGCAGTACTTC	CASSHGGYEQYF
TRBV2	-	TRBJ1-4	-	TGTGCCAGTGACGGTGAAAAACTGTTTTTT	CASDGEKLFF
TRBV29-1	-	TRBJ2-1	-	TGCAGCGTTGAAGAGCGCTTCAATGAGCAGTTCTTC	CSVEERFNEQFF
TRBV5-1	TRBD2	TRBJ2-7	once	TGCGCCAGCAGCTTGGCCCCCACTAGCGGGGGGATCTCCTACGAGCAGTACTTC	CASSLAPTSGGISYEQYF
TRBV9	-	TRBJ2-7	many	TGTGCCAGCAGCGTAAGCTTCGGCGACGAGCAGTACTTC	CASSVSFGDEQYF
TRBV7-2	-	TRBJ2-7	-	TGTGCCAGCAGCTTAGGAGTGGGGGGAAAGCAGTACTTC	CASSLGVGGKQYF
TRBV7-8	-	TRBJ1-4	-	TGTGCCAGCAGCTCCCAGGAAGAAAAACTGTTTTTT	CASSSQEEKLFF
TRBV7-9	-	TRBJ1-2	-	TGTGCCAGCAGCTTAGGACAGTCCTTGGGCTACACCTTC	CASSLGQSLGYTF
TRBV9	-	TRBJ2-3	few	TGTGCCAGCAGCGTAGGGGTAGCGGACCACACAGATACGCAGTATTTT	CASSVGVADHTDTQYF
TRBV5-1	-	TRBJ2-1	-	TGCGCCAGCAGAGGGGCAGGGACCTACAATGAGCAGTTCTTC	CASRGAGTYNEQFF
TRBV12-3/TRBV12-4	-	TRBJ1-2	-	TGTGCCAGCAGTTTCAGGGTACTTCTTAACTATGGCTACACCTTC	CASSFRVLLNYGYTF
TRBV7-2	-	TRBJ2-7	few	TGTGCCAGCAGCTTAGGCTCGGGGGAGCGCGAGCAGTACTTC	CASSLGSGEREQYF
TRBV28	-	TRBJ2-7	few	TGTGCCAGCACCTCCCCCTACGAGCAGTACTTC	CASTSPYEQYF
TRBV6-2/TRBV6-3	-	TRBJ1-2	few	TGTGCCAGCAGTTACCCCTTGACGGATGGCTACACCTTC	CASSYPLTDGYTF
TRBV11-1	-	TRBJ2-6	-	TGTGCCAGCAGCTACCCAGGCGGGGACATCCTGACTTTC	CASSYPGGDILTF
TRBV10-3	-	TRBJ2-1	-	TGTGCCATCAGTGAACCCTCTTTCCCTAGGAGCGATGAGCAGTTCTTC	CAISEPSFPRSDEQFF
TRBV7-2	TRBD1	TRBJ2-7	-	TGTGCCAGCAGCGGACAGGCGGGCTCCTACAATGAGCAGTACTTC	CASSGQAGSYNEQYF
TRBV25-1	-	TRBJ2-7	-	TGTGCCAGCAGTGAATTGGACAGACCCTACGAGCAGTACTTC	CASSELDRPYEQYF
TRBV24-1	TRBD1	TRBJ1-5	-	TGTGCCACCAGTGATCGGACAGGGGATCAGCCCCAGCATTTT	CATSDRTGDQPQHF
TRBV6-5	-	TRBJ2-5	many	TGTGCCAGCAGTTACTCCAGGACAGACACTATGCAAGAGACCCAGTACTTC	CASSYSRTDTMQETQYF
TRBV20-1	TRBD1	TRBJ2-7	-	TGCAGTGCCCCGGGGACAGGGCTGATTTACGAGCAGTACTTC	CSAPGTGLIYEQYF
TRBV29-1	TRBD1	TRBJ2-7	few	TGCAGCGTCACCCTCACCGGGACAGGTCCCTACGAGCAGTACTTC	CSVTLTGTGPYEQYF
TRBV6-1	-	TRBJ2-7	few	TGTGCCAGCAGAGGGACGGACTCCTACGAGCAGTACTTC	CASRGTDSYEQYF
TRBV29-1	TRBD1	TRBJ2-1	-	TGCAGCGTTCTAAGGGGGACAGGGTACAATGAGCAGTTCTTC	CSVLRGTGYNEQFF
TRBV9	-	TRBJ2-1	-	TGTGCCAGCACCCCAGACGAGGGGGAGCAGTTCTTC	CASTPDEGEQFF
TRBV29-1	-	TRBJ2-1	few	TGCAGCGCCAGAAAGGACGGGGACCCCTACAATGAGCAGTTCTTC	CSARKDGDPYNEQFF
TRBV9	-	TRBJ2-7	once	TGTGCCAGCAGCGTAGGACGAGGCGGTCTAGTAGCAGACGAGCAGTACTTC	CASSVGRGGLVADEQYF
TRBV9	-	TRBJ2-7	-	TGTGCCAGCAGCGTGTCCCCCGGAAGCTCCTACGAGCAGTACTTC	CASSVSPGSSYEQYF
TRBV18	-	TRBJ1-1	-	TGTGCCAACTCACCACCTGCAGGGAGTAGGACTGAAGCTTTCTTT	CANSPPAGSRTEAFF
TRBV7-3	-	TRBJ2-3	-	TGTGCCAGCGGGGGAAAGAGCACAGATACGCAGTATTTT	CASGGKSTDTQYF
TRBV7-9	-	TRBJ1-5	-	TGTGCCAGCAGCTCCTTCCGGCCCCCCTTAGGCAATCAGCCCCAGCATTTT	CASSSFRPPLGNQPQHF
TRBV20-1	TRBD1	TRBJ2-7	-	TGCAGTGCTAGAGATCAGGGGGTAAGGAGGTACGAGCAGTACTTC	CSARDQGVRRYEQYF
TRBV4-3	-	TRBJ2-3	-	TGCGCCAGCAGCCAAGATCTTGGGGGGCGGTATACGCAGTATTTT	CASSQDLGGRYTQYF
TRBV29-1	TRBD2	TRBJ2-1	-	TGCAGCTTGCGGGGAGGGCCGGACAATGAGCAGTTCTTC	CSLRGGPDNEQFF
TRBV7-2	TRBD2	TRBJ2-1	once	TGTGCCAGCAGCTATAATTCCGGGACTAGGAGTGAGCAGTTCTTC	CASSYNSGTRSEQFF
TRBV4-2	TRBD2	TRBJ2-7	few	TGTGCCACCGGGCTCGGGACTAGCGGAACCTACGAGCAGTACTTC	CATGLGTSGTYEQYF
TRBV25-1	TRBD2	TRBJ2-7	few	TGTGCCAGCAGTGGGGGGACTAGCGGGGCAGGCTACGAGCAGTACTTC	CASSGGTSGAGYEQYF
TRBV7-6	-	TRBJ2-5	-	TGTGCCAGCAGCGACCCCTTGGGCGGACCAGAGACCCAGTACTTC	CASSDPLGGPETQYF
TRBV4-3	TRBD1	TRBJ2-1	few	TGCGCCAGCAGCCACCCAGGGGGACAGGAGTACAATGAGCAGTTCTTC	CASSHPGGQEYNEQFF
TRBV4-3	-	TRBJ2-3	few	TGCGCCAGCAGCCGGATTGCAGATACGCAGTATTTT	CASSRIADTQYF
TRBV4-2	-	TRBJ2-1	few	TGTGCCAGCAGCCAAGATTCGGAGAATGAGCAGTTCTTC	CASSQDSENEQFF